Presented here are 27 T cell receptor beta chains from one specimen sequenced in a study of cytotoxic CD8 clonotypes in ibrutinib-treated CLL. Profiling relied on immunoSEQ multiplex PCR, and the TCRdb table lists in-frame clones only, not all of them. The table includes roughly 200,000 clones, roughly 73% detected once. The sample was PBMCs, taken after 12 months of ibrutinib treatment. Receptors originate from a human donor with chronic lymphocytic leukemia.

The V and J genes are TRBV5-4 and TRBJ1-1; D unclear. Per germline, CDR1 SGHNT and CDR2 YYREEE (reference sequence). CDR3 size: 15 residues. V was cut by 4 bases and J by 4 bases, with 17 bases left in between. CDR3 protein: CASSQVPGEVTEAFF. CDR3 nucleotide sequence: TGTGCCAGCAGCCAAGTGCCAGGCGAGGTCACTGAAGCTTTCTTT.

V gene TRBV28 combines with J gene TRBJ2-7; possibly TRBD1 for D (5 bases). The CDR3 is made up of 16 amino acids. Germline V gives CDR1 MDHEN, CDR2 SYDVKM. Trimming removed 2 bases at V and 3 bases at J, with 17 bases between. CDR3 sequence: CASSLNNWGSIYEQYF. CDR3 bases: TGTGCCAGCAGTTTAAATAACTGGGGCTCTATCTACGAGCAGTACTTC.

V and J are TRBV28 and TRBJ2-7; no definite D call. CDR1 is MDHEN, CDR2 SYDVKM, per germline. Trimming removed 8 bases at V and 0 bases at J, with 11 bases between. The CDR3 length is 13 residues. CDR3 in amino acids: CASQDPDSYEQYF. As DNA, the CDR3 is TGTGCCAGCCAGGACCCCGACTCCTACGAGCAGTACTTC.

The chain employs TRBV7-9 and TRBJ1-1; perhaps TRBD1 as D (6 bases). The germline V and J ends were trimmed by 3 bases and 5 bases, with 10 bases remaining between them. The V gene's germline CDR1 is SEHNR and CDR2 FQNEAQ (reference sequence). The CDR3 loop spans 13 amino acids. CDR3 amino acids: CASSLYRVTEAFF. As DNA, the CDR3 is TGTGCCAGCAGCTTGTACAGGGTGACTGAAGCTTTCTTT.

The rearrangement joins TRBV11-3 to TRBJ2-1, with 11 bases identical to TRBD2. CDR1 is SGHNT and CDR2 is YENEEA in the germline V gene. J was trimmed by 5 bases and V by 5 bases; bases with no gene match: 5. The CDR3 is made up of 15 amino acids. CDR3 sequence: CASSLSGRANNEQFF. The DNA for the CDR3 is TGTGCCAGCAGCCTTAGCGGGAGGGCAAACAATGAGCAGTTCTTC.

The chain carries TRBV25-1 and TRBJ1-4; D may be TRBD1 (5 bases). The CDR3 has 17 amino acids. Trimming cost V 4 bases and J 5 bases, with 20 bases left between them. Looked up from germline, CDR1 is MGHDK and CDR2 is SYGVNS. This chain's CDR3 is CASSAARGGAQNEKLFF. DNA for the CDR3: TGTGCCAGCAGTGCCGCGAGAGGTGGGGCTCAAAATGAAAAACTGTTTTTT. The full variable domain, completed using reference TRBV25-1 and TRBJ1-4, is EADIYQTPRYLVIGTGKKITLECSQTMGHDKMYWYQQDPGMELHLIHYSYGVNSTEKGDLSSESTVSRIRTEHFPLTLESARPSHTSQYLCASSAARGGAQNEKLFFGSGTQLSVL.

This rearrangement joins TRBV29-1 to TRBJ2-7; D is perhaps TRBD2 (6 bases). Trimming took off 6 bases at V and 6 bases at J, with 12 bases between the two ends. The CDR3 totals 11 residues. Germline assignment: CDR1 SQVTM and CDR2 ANQGSEA. CDR3 nucleotides: TGCAGCGTCGGGACTGTGGTCGAGCAGTACTTC. Translated: CSVGTVVEQYF.

The sample holds a few counts of this clone. CDR3 nucleotide sequence: TGTGCCAGCAGGAGGGGCAGTCTGATGAACACTGAAGCTTTCTTT. It encodes CASRRGSLMNTEAFF. The gene calls are TRBV6-1 and TRBJ1-1; the D gene is possibly TRBD1 (5 bases). The ends were cut back, 6 bases at V and 0 bases at J, with 14 bases in the middle. The CDR3 sequence is 15 residues long. CDR1 is MNHNS and CDR2 is SASEGT in the germline V gene.

This chain links TRBV5-1 with TRBJ2-7; 9 bases are a match to TRBD1. Germline V lookup: CDR1 SGHRS, CDR2 YFSETQ. This CDR3 spans 14 amino acids. V lost 4 bases and J lost 5; bases outside the gene matches: 7. CDR3 amino acids: CASSERTGANEQYF. The CDR3 nucleotides are TGCGCCAGCAGCGAACGGACAGGGGCCAACGAGCAGTACTTC.

The rearrangement links TRBV19 to TRBJ2-3; D may be TRBD1 (6 bases). Germline V lookup: CDR1 LNHDA, CDR2 SQIVND (reference sequence). The germline V and J ends were trimmed by 4 bases and 6 bases, with 14 bases remaining between them. The CDR3 sequence is 14 residues long. For the CDR3, the DNA is TGTGCCAGTAGTACAGGGGAAGGTCGGGATACGCAGTATTTT. It translates to CASSTGEGRDTQYF.

This clone occurred a few times. The chain employs TRBV4-1 and TRBJ2-1; 13 positions agree with TRBD2. V lost 3 bases and J lost 6; bases outside the gene matches: 5. This CDR3 is built from 16 residues. Germline lookup yields CDR1 MGHRA and CDR2 YSYEKL. The CDR3 sequence is CASSHPGTSGVNEQFF. In nucleotides, the CDR3 is TGCGCCAGCAGCCATCCCGGGACTAGCGGGGTCAATGAGCAGTTCTTC.

The rearrangement links TRBV7-6 to TRBJ2-5; the match to TRBD2 covers 8 bases. J was trimmed by 4 bases and V by 3 bases; bases with no gene match: 4. Germline values: CDR1 SGHVS, CDR2 FNYEAQ. CDR3 length equals 14 residues. CDR3 sequence reads: CASSFQSGRETQYF. The CDR3 DNA reads TGTGCCAGCAGCTTCCAGAGCGGGAGAGAGACCCAGTACTTC.

The rearrangement joins TRBV5-1 to TRBJ2-3; 7 bases agree with TRBD2. Germline V gene lookup returns CDR1 SGHRS and CDR2 YFSETQ. The CDR3 totals 15 residues. J gave up 0 bases and V 4 bases, and 5 bases lay outside the gene matches. The CDR3 coding sequence is TGCGCCAGCAGCCCTAGCGGCGCTAGCACAGATACGCAGTATTTT. It translates to CASSPSGASTDTQYF.

The chain carries TRBV2 and TRBJ1-2; TRBD1 might be the D (6 bases). This CDR3 spans 14 amino acids. With 7 bases removed from V and 1 base from J, the gap between germline ends came to 13 bases. Looked up from germline, CDR1 is SNHLY and CDR2 is FYNNEI. For the CDR3, the DNA is TGTGCCAGCAAAGGACCAGGGGTTAACTATGGCTACACCTTC. This codes for CASKGPGVNYGYTF.

This sequence joins TRBV6-5 and TRBJ1-2; maybe TRBD1 (6 bases). The CDR3 spans 13 residues. With 3 bases removed from V and 8 bases from J, the gap between germline ends came to 13 bases. Germline CDR1 is MNHEY and CDR2 is SVGAGI. The CDR3 reads CASSYGQGLGYTF. The CDR3 DNA reads as TGTGCCAGCAGTTATGGGCAGGGGCTCGGCTACACCTTC.

This clone was recorded a few times. The chain has TRBV18 and TRBJ2-3; a possible D gene is TRBD2 (6 bases). This CDR3 spans 15 amino acids. Trimming left V 0 bases short and J 4 bases short, with 11 bases between. Germline V CDR1 and CDR2: KGHSH, LQKENI. CDR3 loop: CASSPPAGTADTQYF. CDR3 nucleotides: TGTGCCAGCTCACCACCTGCGGGAACGGCAGATACGCAGTATTTT.

The chain combines TRBV6-5 with TRBJ2-3; tentatively, D is TRBD1 or TRBD2 (5 bases each). Per germline, CDR1 MNHEY and CDR2 SVGAGI. The germline V and J ends were trimmed by 8 bases and 0 bases, with 12 bases remaining between them. This CDR3 region has 14 residues. CDR3 nucleotides: TGTGCCAGCGCCCAGGGACGAAGCACAGATACGCAGTATTTT. Protein: CASAQGRSTDTQYF.

The chain carries TRBV9 and TRBJ2-5; 7 bases agree with TRBD2. Germline V gives CDR1 SGDLS, CDR2 YYNGEE. The CDR3 totals 15 residues. Unmatched junction bases numbered 6, after V lost 3 bases and J lost 1 base. The CDR3 is CASSAPGGLQETQYF. The DNA for the CDR3 is TGTGCCAGCAGCGCCCCGGGGGGACTCCAAGAGACCCAGTACTTC.

The V gene is TRBV27, the J gene TRBJ2-7; either TRBD1 or TRBD2 may supply D (5 bases each). Germline V gene lookup returns CDR1 MNHEY and CDR2 SMNVEV (reference sequence). CDR3 length: 12 residues. Trimming stripped 5 bases from V and 6 bases from J, with 11 bases between. This chain's CDR3 is CASSTYGTEQYF. In nucleotides, the CDR3 is TGTGCCAGCAGTACGTATGGGACCGAGCAGTACTTC.

This clone turned up a few times. This chain links TRBV11-2 with TRBJ1-5; TRBD1 matches at 7 bases. Germline-derived CDR1 and CDR2 are SGHAT and FQNNGV. The ends lost 5 bases at V and 7 bases at J; junction bases unmatched: 8. This CDR3 contains 14 residues. The CDR3: CASSRTGVGQPQHF. Written as DNA, the CDR3 is TGTGCCAGCAGCCGAACAGGGGTTGGCCAGCCCCAGCATTTT.

The chain couples TRBV5-6 to TRBJ1-6, with a tentative D call TRBD1 (5 bases). The CDR3 totals 17 residues. Germline V CDR1 and CDR2: SGHDT, YYEEEE. V lost 0 bases and J lost 10, with 20 bases in between. CDR3 bases: TGTGCCAGCAGCTTGGAACCAGGGTTTGGGGGGAGGTCACCCCTCCACTTT. Translating it yields CASSLEPGFGGRSPLHF.

V gene TRBV11-3 combines with J gene TRBJ2-3, with 11 positions matching TRBD2. Germline lookup yields CDR1 SGHNT and CDR2 YENEEA. This CDR3 comprises 12 residues. J lost 9 bases, V lost 5 bases, and 1 base had no gene match. Here the CDR3 DNA reads TGTGCCAGCAGCACTAGCGGGAGCACGCAGTATTTT. Its translation is CASSTSGSTQYF.

This clone is a singleton in its sample. The genes are TRBV5-5 and TRBJ1-2, with D possibly TRBD1 on 5 matching bases. Per germline, CDR1 SGHKS and CDR2 YYEKEE (reference sequence). The V gene lost 3 bases and the J gene lost 6 bases, with 12 bases spanning the gap. CDR3 length equals 13 residues. This CDR3 is CASSSRDWDGYTF. The CDR3 nucleotides are TGTGCCAGCAGCTCCAGGGATTGGGATGGCTACACCTTC.

The chain uses TRBV19 and TRBJ2-1; TRBD1 matches at 9 bases. This CDR3 contains 16 residues. Germline CDR1 is LNHDA and CDR2 is SQIVND (reference sequence). The V and J ends lost 8 bases and 8 bases, in that order; junction bases with no gene match: 16. This chain's CDR3 is CASYKGGTGIHDEQFF. The CDR3 DNA is TGTGCCAGTTATAAAGGGGGGACAGGGATCCATGATGAGCAGTTCTTC.

V usage is TRBV5-1 and J usage is TRBJ2-1, with D perhaps TRBD1 (5 bases). Trimming removed 2 bases at V and 0 bases at J, with 12 bases between. CDR1 SGHRS and CDR2 YFSETQ come from the germline V gene. The CDR3 consists of 16 residues. The CDR3 sequence: CASSLQDPTSYNEQFF. The DNA of the CDR3 is TGCGCCAGCAGCTTACAGGACCCTACCTCCTACAATGAGCAGTTCTTC.

Regarding this clone: The junction departs from the called germline gene at one end, perhaps through a read error. The chain joins TRBV7-7 to TRBJ2-5; perhaps D is TRBD1 or TRBD2 (5 bases each). Germline V lookup: CDR1 SSHAT, CDR2 FNYEAQ (reference sequence). The CDR3 runs to 15 residues. Written as DNA, the CDR3 is TGTGCTAGCAGCGCGGGCCCAAGGGGCCAAGAGACCCAGTACTTC. Its translation is CASSAGPRGQETQYF. The variable domain in full, completed from reference TRBV7-7 and TRBJ2-5, reads GAGVSQSPRYKVTKRGQDVTLRCDPISSHATLYWYQQALGQGPEFLTYFNYEAQPDKSGLPSDRFSAERPEGSISTLTIQRTEQRDSAMYRCASSAGPRGQETQYFGPGTRLLVL.

V usage is TRBV7-8 and J usage is TRBJ2-3, with D maybe TRBD1 (6 bases). The CDR3 totals 16 residues. Per the germline V gene, CDR1 is SGHVS and CDR2 is FQNEAQ. V was shortened by 7 bases and J by 2 bases, with 19 bases between the two germline ends. The CDR3 nucleotides are TGTGCCAGCACCGAACAGGGCCCCGTACTCACAGATACGCAGTATTTT. Residues: CASTEQGPVLTDTQYF. The variable domain in full, completed from reference TRBV7-8 and TRBJ2-3, reads GAGVSQSPRYKVAKRGQDVALRCDPISGHVSLFWYQQALGQGPEFLTYFQNEAQLDKSGLPSDRFFAERPEGSVSTLKIQRTQQEDSAVYLCASTEQGPVLTDTQYFGPGTRLTVL.